This TCR beta chain emerged from a study of early T cells in non-severe SARS-CoV-2 infection. Whole-study context: Unpaired chains resulted from sequencing bulk RNA of unsorted whole blood.

Researchers attached unique molecular identifiers to individual cDNA molecules. MiXCR, run by TCRdb on the 5' RACE reads, gives a single entry per CDR3 protein. This sample has fewer than 80,000 distinct CDR3 sequences, with 4.6% found just once. This clonotype was counted a few times. The CDR3 runs to 16 residues. The junction had 12 bases not matched to a gene; V was cut back by 7 bases and J by 4 bases. In germline, CDR1 is SNHLY, CDR2 FYNNEI. V and J are TRBV2 and TRBJ1-2, with 10 bases aligning to TRBD1. This TCR was sampled from an adult who was a healthcare worker with PCR-confirmed SARS-CoV-2 infection or an uninfected control (not recorded which). The donor label of this sample is uncertain. The input for sequencing was whole blood, taken at baseline. The CDR3 loop reads CASTGETGGAGYGYTF. DNA of the CDR3: TGTGCCAGCACCGGAGAGACAGGGGGCGCTGGCTATGGCTACACCTTC.